The clone carrying this TCR beta chain appeared a single time. Its antigen is unidentified. The data originate from a study of PD-1 blockade in classical Hodgkin lymphoma. Background on the study: Patients received nivolumab 3 mg/kg intravenously every 2 weeks.

Study-level findings and limits: Lower baseline TCR diversity was reported for newly diagnosed patients than for healthy donors. Reasons behind the repertoire differences stay unclear, perhaps disease activity or earlier therapy.

Some clones are missing from TCRdb's copy, which holds only in-frame ones; the method was immunoSEQ multiplex PCR. The sample holds nearly 60,000 clones, less than 95% seen once. The germline CDR1 and CDR2 sequences are SGHRS and YFSETQ. V lost 4 bases and J 4 bases, leaving 11 bases between the germline ends. The length of the CDR3 is 13 residues. Each patient's relapse followed autologous stem cell transplantation, and brentuximab vedotin exposure varied. The J gene is TRBJ1-1, the V gene TRBV5-1; D may be TRBD1 (5 bases). This receptor was taken from a human donor with classical Hodgkin lymphoma. This specimen consisted of peripheral blood mononuclear cells (PBMCs), obtained before the second cycle of nivolumab. The CDR3 here is CASSEGTGTEAFF. In DNA form, the CDR3 reads TGCGCCAGCAGCGAAGGGACGGGCACTGAAGCTTTCTTT.